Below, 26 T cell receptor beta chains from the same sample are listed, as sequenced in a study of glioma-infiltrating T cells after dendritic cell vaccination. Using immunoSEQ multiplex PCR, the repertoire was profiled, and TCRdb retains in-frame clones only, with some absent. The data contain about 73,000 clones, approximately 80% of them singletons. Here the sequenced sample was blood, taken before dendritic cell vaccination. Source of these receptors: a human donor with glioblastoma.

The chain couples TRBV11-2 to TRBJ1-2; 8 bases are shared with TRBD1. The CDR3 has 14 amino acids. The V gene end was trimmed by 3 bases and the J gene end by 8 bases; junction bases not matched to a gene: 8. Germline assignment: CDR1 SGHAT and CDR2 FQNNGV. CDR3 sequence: CASSFETGAAGYTF. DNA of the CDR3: TGTGCCAGCAGCTTCGAGACAGGGGCGGCCGGCTACACCTTC.

This chain's CDR3 is CASSLEEGLLMNEQFF. The CDR3 DNA is TGTGCCAGCAGCTTGGAGGAGGGGCTACTTATGAATGAGCAGTTCTTC. The chain joins TRBV5-4 to TRBJ2-1; a weak D match, TRBD2 (6 bases). The CDR3 has 16 residues. The V gene lost 0 bases and the J gene lost 7 bases, with 17 bases spanning the gap. Germline V gives CDR1 SGHNT, CDR2 YYREEE (reference sequence).

The CDR3 nucleotides read TGTGCCAGCAGCAAACGACAGGACTACGAGCAGTACTTC. This translates into CASSKRQDYEQYF. This chain links TRBV11-3 with TRBJ2-7; the D gene is possibly TRBD1 (6 bases). Trimming took off 5 bases at V and 3 bases at J, with 11 bases between the two ends. The V gene's germline CDR1 is SGHNT and CDR2 YENEEA. The CDR3 runs to 13 residues.

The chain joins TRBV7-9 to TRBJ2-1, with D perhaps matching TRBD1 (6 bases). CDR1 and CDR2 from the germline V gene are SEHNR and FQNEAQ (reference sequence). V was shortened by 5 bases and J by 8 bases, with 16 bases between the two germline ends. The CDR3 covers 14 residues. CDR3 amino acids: CASSEQGLVDEQFF. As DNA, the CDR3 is TGTGCCAGCAGCGAACAGGGTTTGGTGGATGAGCAGTTCTTC. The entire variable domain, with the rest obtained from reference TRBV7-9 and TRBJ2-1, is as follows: DTGVSQNPRHKITKRGQNVTFRCDPISEHNRLYWYRQTLGQGPEFLTYFQNEAQLEKSRLLSDRFSAERPKGSFSTLEIQRTEQGDSAMYLCASSEQGLVDEQFFGPGTRLTVL.

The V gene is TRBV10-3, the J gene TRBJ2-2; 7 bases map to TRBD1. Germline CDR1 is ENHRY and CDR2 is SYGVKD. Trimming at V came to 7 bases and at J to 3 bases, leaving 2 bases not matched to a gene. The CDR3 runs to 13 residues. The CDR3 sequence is CAIKGQDTGELFF. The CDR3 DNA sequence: TGTGCCATCAAAGGACAGGACACCGGGGAGCTGTTTTTT.

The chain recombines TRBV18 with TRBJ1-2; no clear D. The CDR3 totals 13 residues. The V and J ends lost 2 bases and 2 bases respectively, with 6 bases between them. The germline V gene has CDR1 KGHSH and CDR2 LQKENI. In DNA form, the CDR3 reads TGTGCCAGCTCACCAGGGGAGAACTATGGCTACACCTTC. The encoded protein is CASSPGENYGYTF. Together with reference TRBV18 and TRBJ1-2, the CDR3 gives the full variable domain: NAGVMQNPRHLVRRRGQEARLRCSPMKGHSHVYWYRQLPEEGLKFMVYLQKENIIDESGMPKERFSAEFPKEGPSILRIQQVVRGDSAAYFCASSPGENYGYTFGSGTRLTVV.

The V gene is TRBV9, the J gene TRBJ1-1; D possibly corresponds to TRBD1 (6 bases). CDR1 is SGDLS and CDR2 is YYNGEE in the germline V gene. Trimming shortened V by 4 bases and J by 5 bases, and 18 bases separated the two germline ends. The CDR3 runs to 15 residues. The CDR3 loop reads CASSTTGRGGTEAFF. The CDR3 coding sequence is TGTGCCAGCAGCACCACGGGGAGGGGGGGGACTGAAGCTTTCTTT.

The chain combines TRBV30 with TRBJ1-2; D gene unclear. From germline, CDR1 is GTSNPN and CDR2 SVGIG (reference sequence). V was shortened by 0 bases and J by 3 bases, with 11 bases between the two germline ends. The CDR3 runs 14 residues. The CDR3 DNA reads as TGTGCCTGGAGTGTCACCGGGGTTGACTATGGCTACACCTTC. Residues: CAWSVTGVDYGYTF.

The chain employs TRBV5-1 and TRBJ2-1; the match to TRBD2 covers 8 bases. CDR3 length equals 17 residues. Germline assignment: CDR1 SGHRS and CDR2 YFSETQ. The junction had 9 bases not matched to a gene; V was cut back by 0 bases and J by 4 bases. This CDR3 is CASSLGGVAGSYNEQFF. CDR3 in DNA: TGCGCCAGCAGCTTGGGGGGGGTAGCGGGGTCTTACAATGAGCAGTTCTTC.

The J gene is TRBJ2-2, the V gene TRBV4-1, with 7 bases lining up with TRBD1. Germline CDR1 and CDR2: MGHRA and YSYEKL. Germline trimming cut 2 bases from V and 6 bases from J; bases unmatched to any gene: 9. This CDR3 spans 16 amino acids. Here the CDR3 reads CASSQLGQVGSGELFF. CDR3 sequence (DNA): TGCGCCAGCAGCCAACTTGGACAGGTGGGGTCCGGGGAGCTGTTTTTT.

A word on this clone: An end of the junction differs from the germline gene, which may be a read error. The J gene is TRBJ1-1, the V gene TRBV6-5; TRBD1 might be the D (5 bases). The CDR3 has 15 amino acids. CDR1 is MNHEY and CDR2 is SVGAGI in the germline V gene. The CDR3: CASSPQGDVPSPPTF. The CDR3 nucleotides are TGTGCCAGCAGTCCCCAGGGTGATGTCCCTTCTCCTCCCACCTTT.

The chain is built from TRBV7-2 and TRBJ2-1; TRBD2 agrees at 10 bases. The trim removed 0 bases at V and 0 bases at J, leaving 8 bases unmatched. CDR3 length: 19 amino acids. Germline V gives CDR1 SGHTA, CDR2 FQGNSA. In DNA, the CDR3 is TGTGCCAGCAGCTTAGCCTTGGGGACTAGCGAGGCCTCCTACAATGAGCAGTTCTTC. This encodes CASSLALGTSEASYNEQFF.

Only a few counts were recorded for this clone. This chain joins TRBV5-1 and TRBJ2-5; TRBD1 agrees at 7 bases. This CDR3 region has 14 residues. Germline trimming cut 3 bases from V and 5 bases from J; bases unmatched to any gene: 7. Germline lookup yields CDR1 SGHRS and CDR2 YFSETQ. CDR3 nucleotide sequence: TGCGCCAGCAGCTATTTTAACAGGGGCGAGACCCAGTACTTC. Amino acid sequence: CASSYFNRGETQYF.

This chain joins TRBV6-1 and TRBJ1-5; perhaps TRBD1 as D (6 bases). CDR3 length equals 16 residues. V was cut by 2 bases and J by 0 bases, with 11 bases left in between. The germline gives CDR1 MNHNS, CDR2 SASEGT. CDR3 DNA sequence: TGTGCCAGCAGTGAACGAACAGGGTATAGCAATCAGCCCCAGCATTTT. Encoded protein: CASSERTGYSNQPQHF.

In DNA, the CDR3 is TGTGCCAGCAGCTTGAGGAGCGGGAGCACAGATACGCAGTATTTT. The encoded protein is CASSLRSGSTDTQYF. The V and J genes are TRBV5-8 and TRBJ2-3; perhaps TRBD2 as D (6 bases). The CDR3 has 15 residues. Germline CDR1 reads SGHTS; CDR2 reads YDEGEE. V lost 1 base to trimming and J lost 0 bases, with 9 bases between them.

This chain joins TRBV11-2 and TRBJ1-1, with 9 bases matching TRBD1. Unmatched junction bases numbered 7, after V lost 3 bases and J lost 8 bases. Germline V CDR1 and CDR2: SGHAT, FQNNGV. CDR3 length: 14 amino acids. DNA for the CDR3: TGTGCCAGCAGCTTCGAGGGACAGGGAGCCGAAGCTTTCTTT. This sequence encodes CASSFEGQGAEAFF.

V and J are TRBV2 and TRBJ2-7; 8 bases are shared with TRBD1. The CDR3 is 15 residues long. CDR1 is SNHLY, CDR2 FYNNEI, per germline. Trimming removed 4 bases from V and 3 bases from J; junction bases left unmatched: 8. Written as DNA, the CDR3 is TGTGCCAGCAGTGCTTTTGGGACAGGTGTCTACGAGCAGTACTTC. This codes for CASSAFGTGVYEQYF.

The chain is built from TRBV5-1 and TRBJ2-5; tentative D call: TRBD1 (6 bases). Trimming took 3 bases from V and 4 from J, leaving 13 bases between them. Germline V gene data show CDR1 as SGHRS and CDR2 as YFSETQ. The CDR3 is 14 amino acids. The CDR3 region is CASSSSTGPETQYF. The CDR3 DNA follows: TGCGCCAGCAGCTCCTCGACAGGTCCAGAGACCCAGTACTTC.

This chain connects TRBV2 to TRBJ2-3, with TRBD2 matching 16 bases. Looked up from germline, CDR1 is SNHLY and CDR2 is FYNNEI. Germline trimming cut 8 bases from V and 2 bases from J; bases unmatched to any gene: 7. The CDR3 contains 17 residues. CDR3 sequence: CASVGTSGRANTDTQYF. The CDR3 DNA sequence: TGTGCCAGCGTAGGGACTAGCGGGAGGGCCAACACAGATACGCAGTATTTT.

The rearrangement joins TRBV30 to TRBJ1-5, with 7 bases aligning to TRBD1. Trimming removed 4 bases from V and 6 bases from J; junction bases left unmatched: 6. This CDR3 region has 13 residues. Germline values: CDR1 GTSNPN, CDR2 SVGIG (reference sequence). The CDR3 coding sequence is TGTGCCTGGAAGGGGGCAGGGGGTCAGCCCCAGCATTTT. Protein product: CAWKGAGGQPQHF.

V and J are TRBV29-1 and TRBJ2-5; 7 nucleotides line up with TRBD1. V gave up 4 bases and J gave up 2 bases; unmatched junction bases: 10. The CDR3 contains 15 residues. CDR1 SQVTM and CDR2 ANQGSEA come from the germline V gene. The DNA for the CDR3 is TGCAGCGTTGTAGCCCAGGGCAGGGGGCAAGAGACCCAGTACTTC. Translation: CSVVAQGRGQETQYF. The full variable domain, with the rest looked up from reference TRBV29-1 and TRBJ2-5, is SAVISQKPSRDICQRGTSLTIQCQVDSQVTMMFWYRQQPGQSLTLIATANQGSEATYESGFVIDKFPISRPNLTFSTLTVSNMSPEDSSIYLCSVVAQGRGQETQYFGPGTRLLVL.

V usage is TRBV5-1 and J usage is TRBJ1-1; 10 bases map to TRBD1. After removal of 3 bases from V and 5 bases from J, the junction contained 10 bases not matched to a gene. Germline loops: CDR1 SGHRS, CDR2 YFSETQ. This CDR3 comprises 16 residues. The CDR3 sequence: CASSYTLTGGLTEAFF. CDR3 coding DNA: TGCGCCAGCAGCTATACGCTGACAGGGGGCCTTACTGAAGCTTTCTTT.

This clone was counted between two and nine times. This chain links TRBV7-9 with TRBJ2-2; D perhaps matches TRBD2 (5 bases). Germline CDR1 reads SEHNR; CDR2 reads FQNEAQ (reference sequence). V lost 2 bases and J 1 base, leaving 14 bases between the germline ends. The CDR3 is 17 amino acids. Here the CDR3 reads CASSLPTTKRNTGELFF. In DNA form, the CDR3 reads TGTGCCAGCAGCTTACCGACTACCAAAAGGAACACCGGGGAGCTGTTTTTT.

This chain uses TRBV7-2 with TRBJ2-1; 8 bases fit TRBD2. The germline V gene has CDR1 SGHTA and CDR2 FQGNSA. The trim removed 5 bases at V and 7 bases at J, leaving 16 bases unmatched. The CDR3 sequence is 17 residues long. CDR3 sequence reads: CASSQGAGGGRRNEQFF. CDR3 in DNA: TGTGCCAGCAGCCAAGGGGCCGGCGGGGGGAGGAGGAATGAGCAGTTCTTC.

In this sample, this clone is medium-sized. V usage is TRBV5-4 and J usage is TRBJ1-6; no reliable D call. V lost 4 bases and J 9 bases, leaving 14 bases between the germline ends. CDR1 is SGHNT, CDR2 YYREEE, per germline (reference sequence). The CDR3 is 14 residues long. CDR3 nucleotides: TGTGCCAGCAGCAGCCGGGTCTCGGGTTCACCCCTCCACTTT. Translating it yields CASSSRVSGSPLHF.

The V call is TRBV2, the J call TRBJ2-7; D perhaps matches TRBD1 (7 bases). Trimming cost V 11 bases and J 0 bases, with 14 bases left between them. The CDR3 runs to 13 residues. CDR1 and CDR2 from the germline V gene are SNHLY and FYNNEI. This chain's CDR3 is CAGGTADSYEQYF. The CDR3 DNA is TGTGCCGGGGGGACAGCGGACTCCTACGAGCAGTACTTC.